This record covers a single T cell receptor beta chain. CDR1 SGHVS and CDR2 FNYEAQ come from the germline V gene. Trimming pared 1 base from V and 4 bases from J, leaving 8 bases between. This CDR3 comprises 14 residues. Clones were sequenced by immunoSEQ multiplex PCR, and TCRdb holds only the in-frame ones, with some missing. The table includes around 60,000 clones, approximately 90% detected once. This sample is drawn from a study of T cell changes during pregnancy in multiple sclerosis. This receptor was taken from a female donor with multiple sclerosis, enrolled in a pregnancy study. The sequencing used peripheral blood, collected in the first trimester of pregnancy. The chain recombines TRBV7-6 with TRBJ2-1, with no clear D. CDR3 protein: CASSLEPTYNEQFF. The CDR3 bases are TGTGCCAGCAGCTTAGAACCAACTTACAATGAGCAGTTCTTC.